These 27 T cell receptor beta chains came from one sample sequenced in a study of T cells after yellow fever vaccination. TCRdb passed the 5' RACE reads through MiXCR, listing each CDR3 protein once. The sample carries 610,000 or so distinct CDR3 sequences, over 9% recorded once. This specimen was PBMCs, taken on the day of the yellow fever booster vaccination. Receptors were obtained from a man under 40 who received the YFV17D yellow fever vaccine.

This clonotype appeared many times. The rearrangement joins TRBV20-1 to TRBJ1-2; D is unresolved. The V gene lost 6 bases and the J gene lost 2 bases, with 13 bases spanning the gap. In germline, CDR1 is DFQATT, CDR2 SNEGSKA (reference sequence). The CDR3 has 13 residues. The CDR3 nucleotides read TGCAGTGCCCCGACCGAAGGAAACTATGGCTACACCTTC. Translating it yields CSAPTEGNYGYTF.

The J gene is TRBJ2-7, the V gene TRBV5-1; D not resolved. The V gene lost 6 bases and the J gene lost 3 bases, with 16 bases spanning the gap. The CDR3 is 14 amino acids. CDR1 is SGHRS, CDR2 YFSETQ, per germline. The CDR3 reads CASTFGWGVYEQYF. CDR3 in DNA: TGCGCCAGCACCTTCGGTTGGGGTGTCTACGAGCAGTACTTC. Variable domain in full (rest from reference TRBV5-1 and TRBJ2-7): KAGVTQTPRYLIKTRGQQVTLSCSPISGHRSVSWYQQTPGQGLQFLFEYFSETQRNKGNFPGRFSGRQFSNSRSEMNVSTLELGDSALYLCASTFGWGVYEQYFGPGTRLTVT.

The V gene is TRBV6-5, the J gene TRBJ1-6, with 7 bases matching TRBD1. This CDR3 is 14 amino acids long. Germline-derived CDR1 and CDR2 are MNHEY and SVGAGI. J gave up 10 bases and V 4 bases, and 7 bases lay outside the gene matches. DNA for the CDR3: TGTGCCAGCAGTTTTACAGGGGAGAAATCACCCCTCCACTTT. This sequence encodes CASSFTGEKSPLHF.

Many counts were recorded for this clonotype. This rearrangement joins TRBV5-1 to TRBJ2-1; no reliable D call. The CDR3 covers 16 residues. Deletions cut 0 bases from V and 12 bases from J, with 22 bases between. Germline CDR1 reads SGHRS; CDR2 reads YFSETQ. CDR3 region: CASSLEGSNNGMGQFF. In DNA, the CDR3 is TGCGCCAGCAGCTTGGAGGGTTCGAATAATGGAATGGGGCAGTTCTTC.

This clonotype was seen only a few times. The rearrangement links TRBV20-1 to TRBJ2-1; 13 bases are a match to TRBD2. J was trimmed by 0 bases and V by 1 base; bases with no gene match: 0. Germline loops: CDR1 DFQATT, CDR2 SNEGSKA (reference sequence). CDR3 size: 16 residues. CDR3 coding DNA: TGCAGTGCTAGAGGGACTAGCGGGAGCTCCTACAATGAGCAGTTCTTC. This gives the protein CSARGTSGSSYNEQFF.

This clonotype was detected only a few times. The chain recombines TRBV4-3 with TRBJ1-6; D remains unclear. CDR3 length: 13 amino acids. Trimming took off 1 base at V and 9 bases at J, with 7 bases between the two ends. Per the germline V gene, CDR1 is LGHNA and CDR2 is YSLEER. The CDR3 sequence: CASSQVRSSPLHF. The CDR3 DNA follows: TGCGCCAGCAGCCAAGTAAGGTCTTCACCCCTCCACTTT.

This chain links TRBV5-1 with TRBJ2-1; tentatively, D is TRBD2 (5 bases). V dropped 5 bases and J dropped 7 bases, with 13 bases sitting between them. CDR1 is SGHRS and CDR2 is YFSETQ in the germline V gene. The CDR3 is made up of 13 amino acids. CDR3 sequence reads: CASRVEDRNEQFF. The CDR3 bases are TGCGCCAGCAGGGTGGAGGACCGTAATGAGCAGTTCTTC.

This clonotype was counted a few times. The V call is TRBV5-1, the J call TRBJ2-1; D gene uncertain. This CDR3 region has 15 residues. The V end lost 0 bases, the J end lost 2 bases, and 9 bases lay between the germline ends. CDR1 is SGHRS, CDR2 YFSETQ, per germline. The CDR3 here is CASSLGSEPYNEQFF. The CDR3 nucleotides are TGCGCCAGCAGCTTGGGTTCGGAGCCCTACAATGAGCAGTTCTTC.

This clonotype appeared a few times. The chain carries TRBV3-1 and TRBJ2-7; D is unclear. CDR3 length: 12 amino acids. In germline, CDR1 is LGHDT, CDR2 YNNKEL (reference sequence). Trimming took 2 bases from V and 7 from J, leaving 9 bases between them. CDR3 sequence: CASSQPGLEQYF. CDR3 in DNA: TGTGCCAGCAGCCAACCTGGTCTGGAGCAGTACTTC.

This clonotype was seen a handful of times. The J gene is TRBJ2-5, the V gene TRBV4-2, with TRBD1 identical over 10 bases. The CDR3 is 15 amino acids. Germline CDR1 reads LGHNA; CDR2 reads YNFKEQ. J was trimmed by 4 bases and V by 1 base; bases with no gene match: 3. The DNA for the CDR3 is TGTGCCAGCAGCCAAGGACAGGGGGCGAGAGAGACCCAGTACTTC. As protein: CASSQGQGARETQYF.

This clonotype was detected many times. The chain carries TRBV6-2 or TRBV6-3 and TRBJ2-1; 10 bases are a match to TRBD2. Germline trimming cut 8 bases from V and 7 bases from J; bases unmatched to any gene: 11. Looked up from germline, CDR1 is MNHEY and CDR2 is SVGEGT. CDR3 length: 15 amino acids. This chain's CDR3 is CASLWSGRALNEQFF. The CDR3 region has the DNA TGTGCCAGCCTCTGGAGCGGGAGGGCCTTAAATGAGCAGTTCTTC.

There are a few counts of this clonotype. The chain uses TRBV6-5 and TRBJ2-1; a weak D match, TRBD2 (6 bases). Germline CDR1 and CDR2: MNHEY and SVGAGI. The CDR3 has 15 amino acids. V was clipped by 5 bases and J by 5 bases, with 16 bases between them. The CDR3 is CASSPYGGSNNEQFF. The CDR3 DNA follows: TGTGCCAGCAGTCCCTACGGGGGAAGTAACAATGAGCAGTTCTTC.

This clonotype appeared many times. V gene TRBV7-2 combines with J gene TRBJ2-2, with 10 bases fitting TRBD2. CDR1 is SGHTA and CDR2 is FQGNSA in the germline V gene. The CDR3 contains 13 residues. DNA for the CDR3: TGTTCAGCGGGAGGGAATCCCACCGGGGAGCTGTTTTTT. Protein product: CSAGGNPTGELFF. Full variable domain (rest looked up from reference TRBV7-2 and TRBJ2-2): GAGVSQSPSNKVTEKGKDVELRCDPISGHTALYWYRQSLGQGLEFLIYFQGNSAPDKSGLPSDRFSAERTGGSVSTLTIQRTQQEDSAVYLCSAGGNPTGELFFGEGSRLTVL.

The chain uses TRBV7-9 and TRBJ2-1; 11 nucleotides align to TRBD2. The CDR3 spans 14 residues. CDR1 and CDR2 (germline): SEHNR, FQNEAQ (reference sequence). Trimming cost V 8 bases and J 9 bases; bases outside gene matches: 9. CDR3 nucleotides: TGTGCCAGCGGACGACTAGCGGGAAGGGGTGAGCAGTTCTTC. It is translated as CASGRLAGRGEQFF.

A few counts support this clonotype. The rearrangement links TRBV30 to TRBJ2-1, with TRBD1 matching 8 bases. From germline, CDR1 is GTSNPN and CDR2 SVGIG (reference sequence). The trim removed 4 bases at V and 6 bases at J, leaving 11 bases unmatched. The CDR3 length is 15 residues. CDR3 sequence reads: CAWIEDRGLVNEQFF. CDR3 nucleotides: TGTGCCTGGATCGAAGACAGGGGACTGGTCAATGAGCAGTTCTTC.

This clonotype came up a few times. The chain is built from TRBV12-3 or TRBV12-4 and TRBJ1-1; no definite D call. This CDR3 spans 13 amino acids. The V gene lost 3 bases and the J gene lost 3 bases, with 8 bases spanning the gap. For the CDR3, the DNA is TGTGCCAGCAGTTTGGTTGGGCACACTGAAGCTTTCTTT. Protein sequence: CASSLVGHTEAFF.

The gene calls are TRBV19 and TRBJ2-1, with TRBD1 matching over 9 bases. The CDR3 contains 12 residues. V was pared by 3 bases and J by 12 bases, with 3 bases of the junction left unmatched. Germline values: CDR1 LNHDA, CDR2 SQIVND (reference sequence). The CDR3 coding sequence is TGTGCCAGTAGTATTACAGGGGGCCGGCAGTTCTTC. Protein sequence: CASSITGGRQFF.

The rearrangement links TRBV12-3 or TRBV12-4 to TRBJ2-3; 7 bases line up with TRBD2. V was clipped by 6 bases and J by 7 bases; unmatched bases: 10. The CDR3 length is 14 residues. Here the CDR3 DNA reads TGTGCCAGCAGCCTAGCGGCTCTGGAAAATACGCAGTATTTT. As protein: CASSLAALENTQYF.

The chain links TRBV10-1 to TRBJ2-3; D is ambiguous. V lost 8 bases and J lost 4, with 10 bases in between. CDR3 length: 12 residues. The germline CDR1 and CDR2 sequences are WNHNN and SYGVQD (reference sequence). The CDR3 DNA reads TGCGCCAGCGCGGCGTACGCAGATACGCAGTATTTT. Protein sequence: CASAAYADTQYF.

This clonotype came up a few times. The chain carries TRBV21-1 and TRBJ2-1; TRBD2 reflects the table's D call only, with no check against the DNA. TRBV21-1 is reported as a pseudogene. The CDR3 sequence is 10 residues long. CDR3: CAGPLNEQFF. In DNA, the CDR3 is TGTGCCGGGCCTCTAAATGAGCAGTTCTTC.

Only one count was recorded for this clonotype. The junction departs from the called germline gene at one end, perhaps through a read error. The chain recombines TRBV20-1 with TRBJ2-7, with 10 bases that match TRBD2. This CDR3 comprises 18 residues. Germline V lookup: CDR1 DFQATT, CDR2 SNEGSKA (reference sequence). CDR3 in DNA: TGCTGTGCTAGAGATAGGAGGACTAGCGGAGCGCGCTCCTACGAGCAGTACTTC. It encodes CCARDRRTSGARSYEQYF.

This clonotype has just a few counts. The chain carries TRBV7-3 and TRBJ2-1; 9 bases are shared with TRBD1. With V trimmed by 1 base and J by 8 bases, 6 bases remained unmatched. Germline CDR1 SGHTA, CDR2 FQGTGA. The length of the CDR3 is 15 residues. The CDR3 spells CASSLSAGTGYEQFF. The CDR3, as DNA: TGTGCCAGCAGCTTAAGTGCCGGGACAGGGTATGAGCAGTTCTTC.

The V call is TRBV18, the J call TRBJ2-3; TRBD2 matches at 12 bases. Germline V gene data show CDR1 as KGHSH and CDR2 as LQKENI. The CDR3 runs to 17 residues. V was clipped by 2 bases and J by 0 bases; unmatched bases: 3. The CDR3 loop reads CASSPGTSGPSTDTQYF. Written as DNA, the CDR3 is TGTGCCAGCTCACCAGGGACTAGCGGGCCTAGCACAGATACGCAGTATTTT.

This clonotype was seen more than once but under ten times. V and J are TRBV6-1 and TRBJ1-4; maybe TRBD1 (5 bases). The germline gives CDR1 MNHNS, CDR2 SASEGT. V lost 8 bases and J 8 bases, leaving 18 bases between the germline ends. This CDR3 is built from 14 residues. DNA of the CDR3: TGTGCCAGCCGCCCCCGACAGCCTAGCGAAAAACTGTTTTTT. Translation gives CASRPRQPSEKLFF.

This clonotype was seen more than once but under ten times. The V call is TRBV7-2, the J call TRBJ2-3, with 8 bases matching TRBD1. Germline V CDR1 and CDR2: SGHTA, FQGNSA. The CDR3 is 16 amino acids. Trimming removed 1 base from V and 0 bases from J; junction bases left unmatched: 3. As DNA, the CDR3 is TGTGCCAGCAGCTTAGGGGGACAGGCAAGCACAGATACGCAGTATTTT. Translation: CASSLGGQASTDTQYF.

This clonotype showed up just a few times. The V and J genes are TRBV14 and TRBJ2-1; D uncertain. Germline CDR1 SGHDN, CDR2 FVKESK. V was shortened by 0 bases and J by 9 bases, with 12 bases between the two germline ends. The CDR3 sequence is 14 residues long. CDR3 sequence reads: CASSQDIVAGEQFF. DNA for the CDR3: TGTGCCAGCAGCCAAGATATTGTCGCAGGTGAGCAGTTCTTC.

This clonotype was picked up a small number of times. The rearrangement links TRBV7-2 to TRBJ2-7; TRBD2 is a possible D gene (6 bases). The germline gives CDR1 SGHTA, CDR2 FQGNSA. Trimming cost V 5 bases and J 0 bases, with 14 bases left between them. The CDR3 totals 15 residues. CDR3 sequence (DNA): TGTGCCAGCAGCGTGTCCGGGACTTTCTCCTACGAGCAGTACTTC. This gives the protein CASSVSGTFSYEQYF.